This TCR beta chain appears in the sequencing data of a study of radiotherapy plus CTLA-4 blockade in lung cancer. Chemo-refractory metastatic non-small-cell lung cancer patients received focal radiation with ipilimumab CTLA-4 blockade. To note about this clone: Its antigen is as yet unknown.

The method was immunoSEQ multiplex PCR; TCRdb's version includes in-frame clones alone and lacks a portion of them. The table records tens of thousands of clones, roughly 80% of them present only once. Points from the study as a whole: According to reports, early shifts in blood T cell clones, alongside interferon-beta, forecast response most accurately.

The source is a human donor with non-small cell lung cancer who had a complete response to radiotherapy plus ipilimumab. The source was peripheral blood, collected from a patient treated with radiotherapy plus ipilimumab.

The CDR3: CASSEWGSPYGYTF. CDR3 DNA sequence: TGTGCCAGCAGTGAATGGGGCAGCCCCTATGGCTACACCTTC. The chain carries TRBV6-1 and TRBJ1-2; a possible D gene is TRBD1 (5 bases). This CDR3 has 14 amino acids. Trimming left V 2 bases short and J 4 bases short, with 11 bases between. CDR1 is MNHNS, CDR2 SASEGT, per germline.